The TCR beta chain under discussion was sequenced for a study of PD-L1 blockade in urothelial cancer. About the study: The patients had undergone anywhere from 0 to 3 prior chemotherapy regimens. Analyzed time points were 3 weeks (second dose) and 6 weeks after therapy began. T cells were recovered from blood samples at a median of around 150,000.

The V and J ends lost 0 bases and 5 bases, in that order; junction bases with no gene match: 11. In germline, CDR1 is GTSNPN, CDR2 SVGIG (reference sequence). The CDR3 has 16 residues. Synthetic TCR analog templates were spiked into each PCR. Sequencing was performed with immunoSEQ multiplex PCR; in TCRdb, only in-frame clones are kept and a portion is missing. The profile shows fewer than 45,000 clones, roughly 88% of them singletons. Time point: pretreatment peripheral blood. The sequencing used PBMCs, collected around atezolizumab (anti-PD-L1) treatment. The clonotype comes from a donor aged 40 or older with urothelial cancer. This rearrangement joins TRBV30 to TRBJ2-5; TRBD2 aligns across 8 bases. This CDR3 reads CAWSVGLAGTRETQYF. CDR3 DNA sequence: TGTGCCTGGAGTGTAGGGCTAGCGGGCACTCGGGAGACCCAGTACTTC.